These T cell receptor beta chains were read from a single sample in a study of tumor-infiltrating lymphocytes in primary liver carcinoma. Each CDR3 protein is one row after TCRdb ran MiXCR on the multiplex PCR reads. The sample comprises 80,000 or so distinct CDR3 sequences, 60% to 80% of which are singletons, and roughly an eighth rests with the top ten. Sequencing was performed on liver tumor tissue from sampling region 4. The receptors here all came from a woman aged 60-75 years with primary liver carcinoma and hepatitis B virus infection. CDR3s include the opening cysteine and the closing phenylalanine or tryptophan. The D gene is left open where the match is weak. Some rows have no size entry. The others give once, few or many, or a class for an expanded clone.

>TRBJ1-2|.|TRBV28|.
CGSGGGRHSRGYTF
TGTGGCAGCGGTGGTGGCCGGCATAGTCGTGGCTACACCTTC
>TRBJ1-1|.|TRBV12-3/TRBV12-4|.
CASRDGKDTIPNTEVFF
TGTGCCAGCAGGGATGGGAAAGATACCATTCCGAACACTGAAGTTTTCTTT
>TRBJ2-7|.|TRBV29-1|.
CSVEGVWREAHYF
TGCAGCGTTGAAGGGGTATGGAGAGAAGCGCACTACTTC
>TRBJ1-1|once|TRBV11-2|.
CADSPQMNTEAFF
TGTGCCGACAGCCCACAAATGAACACTGAAGCTTTCTTC
>TRBJ2-3|.|TRBV29-1|.
CSVEPSIDTQYF
TGCAGCGTTGAACCTAGCATAGATACGCAATATTTT
>TRBJ1-1|many|TRBV5-1|.
CASSPYSDLGTEAFF
TGCGCCAGCAGCCCCTACTCGGACTTGGGCACTGAAGCTTTCTTT
>TRBJ2-1|.|TRBV11-3|TRBD2
CASSATSGGQYNELFF
TGTGCCAGCAGCGCGACTAGCGGAGGCCAGTACAATGAACTGTTCTTC
>TRBJ1-1|.|TRBV29-1|TRBD1
CNVAQGARNTEAFF
TGCAACGTGGCCCAGGGGGCCCGGAACACTGAGGCTTTCTTT
>TRBJ2-7|.|TRBV6-1|TRBD2
CASIRLAGGYGQYF
TGTGCCAGCATACGACTAGCGGGAGGCTACGGGCAGTACTTC
>TRBJ1-6|.|TRBV12-3/TRBV12-4|.
CASSLAARAANSPLYF
TGTGCGAGCAGTTTAGCCGCCAGGGCGGCCAATTCACCCCTCTACTTT
>TRBJ2-7|.|TRBV7-9|.
CASSLADCEQYF
TGTGCCAGCAGCTTAGCGGACTGCGAGCAGTACTTC
>TRBJ2-2|few|TRBV11-2|TRBD1
CASSPPQGPTGELLF
TGTGCCAGCAGTCCTCCGCAAGGACCGACAGGGGAGTTGCTTTTT
>TRBJ2-1|.|TRBV7-8|TRBD2
CASSLVGTRGGNEQFF
TGTGCCAGCAGCTTAGTTGGGACTAGGGGGGGTAATGAGCAGTTCTTC
>TRBJ1-4|.|TRBV4-1|.
CASSPPMGSSGEKLFF
TGCGCCAGCAGCCCACCCATGGGCAGTAGCGGAGAAAAACTGTTTTTT
>TRBJ2-7|once|TRBV10-3|.
CTISEWSQGGNYEQYF
TGTACCATCAGTGAGTGGTCGCAGGGGGGGAACTACGAGCAGTACTTC
>TRBJ2-1|few|TRBV7-3|TRBD2
CASSRGGSGGNEQFF
TGTGCCAGCAGTCGAGGCGGGAGCGGGGGGAATGAGCAGTTCTTC
>TRBJ2-3|.|TRBV6-1|TRBD2
CASSTTSGSADIQYF
TGTGCCAGCAGTACGACTAGCGGGAGTGCAGATATACAGTATTTT
>TRBJ2-4|.|TRBV2|.
CASSEGGGMIMNIQYF
TGTGCCAGCAGTGAAGGCGGCGGGATGATTATGAACATTCAGTACTTC
>TRBJ1-6|.|TRBV6-2/TRBV6-3|.
CASSSAEDARSPLHF
TGTGCCAGCAGTTCGGCCGAGGATGCTCGATCACCCCTCCACTTT
>TRBJ1-2|many|TRBV5-1|.
CASSFRDAANYGYTF
TGCGCCAGCAGCTTCCGGGACGCAGCTAACTATGGCTACACCTTC
>TRBJ1-6|.|TRBV11-2|.
CTSSLELGSTLHF
TGTACCAGCAGCTTAGAGCTGGGTTCAACCCTCCACTTT
>TRBJ2-2|medium-sized|TRBV11-3|TRBD2
CASSPGLAGGNTGELFF
TGTGCCAGCAGCCCCGGACTAGCGGGAGGGAACACCGGGGAGCTGTTTTTT
>TRBJ1-5|medium-sized|TRBV5-5|.
CASSFGSAGNQPQHF
TGTGCCAGCAGCTTTGGGTCGGCGGGAAATCAGCCCCAGCATTTT
>TRBJ2-1|.|TRBV5-4|TRBD1
CASSHSTGDETQFF
TGTGCCAGCAGCCATTCGACAGGGGACGAGACCCAGTTCTTC
>TRBJ2-5|.|TRBV28|.
CDSSLCGVETQYF
TGTGACAGCAGTTTATGCGGTGTTGAGACCCAGTACTTC
>TRBJ2-1|many|TRBV5-4|TRBD1
CASSLDRGRNYNEQFF
TGTGCCAGCAGCTTAGACAGGGGGCGAAACTACAATGAGCAGTTCTTC
>TRBJ2-1|.|TRBV7-2|.
CASSLEVGLTYDEQFF
TGTGCCAGCAGCTTAGAAGTCGGACTAACCTACGATGAGCAGTTCTTC
>TRBJ2-5|.|TRBV11-3|TRBD2
CASNLDAPGLGDETQYF
TGTGCCAGCAACTTAGATGCCCCGGGACTAGGCGATGAGACCCAATACTTC
>TRBJ2-7|many|TRBV6-5|TRBD1
CASSRQGPYYEQYF
TGTGCCAGCAGTCGACAGGGCCCATACTACGAGCAGTACTTC
>TRBJ1-5|.|TRBV12-3/TRBV12-4|.
CASKLDMTDQPQHF
TGTGCCAGCAAACTTGACATGACGGATCAGCCCCAGCATTTT
>TRBJ2-5|.|TRBV5-6|.
CVSSLYRAGKETQYF
TGTGTCAGCAGCTTGTATAGGGCGGGAAAAGAGACCCAGTACTTC
>TRBJ2-7|.|TRBV6-5|.
CASSYERSHEGAYEQYF
TGTGCCAGCAGTTATGAACGATCCCACGAGGGAGCCTACGAGCAGTACTTC
>TRBJ2-7|many|TRBV5-1|.
CASSLLTSSYEQYF
TGCGCCAGCAGCTTGTTAACTAGTTCGTACGAGCAGTACTTC
>TRBJ2-1|once|TRBV15|.
CATSRALTGPGKQFF
TGTGCCACCAGCCGAGCACTAACAGGGCCGGGTAAGCAGTTCTTC
>TRBJ1-1|.|TRBV7-3|.
CTSSLSSNTEAFF
TGTACTAGCAGCTTATCCTCGAACACTGAAGCTTTCTTT
>TRBJ2-7|many|TRBV6-5|.
CASSRTTTGSHEQYF
TGTGCCAGCAGCCGCACGACGACAGGTAGCCACGAGCAGTACTTC
>TRBJ2-6|many|TRBV5-4|TRBD1
CASSSQTGEMTGANVLTF
TGTGCCAGCAGCTCCCAGACAGGGGAAATGACTGGGGCCAACGTCCTGACTTTC